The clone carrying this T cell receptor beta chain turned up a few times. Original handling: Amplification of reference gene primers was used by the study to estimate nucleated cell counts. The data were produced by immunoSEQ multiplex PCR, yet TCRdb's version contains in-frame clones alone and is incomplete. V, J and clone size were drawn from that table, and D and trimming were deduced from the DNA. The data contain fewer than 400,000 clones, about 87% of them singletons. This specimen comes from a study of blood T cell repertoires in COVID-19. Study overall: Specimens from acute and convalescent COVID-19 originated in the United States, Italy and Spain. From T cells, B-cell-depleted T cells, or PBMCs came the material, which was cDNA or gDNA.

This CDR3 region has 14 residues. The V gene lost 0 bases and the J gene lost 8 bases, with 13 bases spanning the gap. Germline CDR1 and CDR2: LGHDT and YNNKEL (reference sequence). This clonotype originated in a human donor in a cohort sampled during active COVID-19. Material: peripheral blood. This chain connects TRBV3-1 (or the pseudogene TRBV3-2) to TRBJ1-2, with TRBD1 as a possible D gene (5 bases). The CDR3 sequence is CASSQDSQGGGYTF. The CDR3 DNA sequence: TGTGCCAGCAGCCAAGATTCCCAGGGTGGCGGCTACACCTTC.